This TCR beta chain was sequenced during a study of neurological immune-mediated disorders. TCRdb independently ran MiXCR on the 5' RACE reads; one entry per CDR3 protein. The profile shows about 38,000 distinct CDR3 sequences, over 8.5% of them singletons. This clonotype was seen only a few times. Indicated time point: technical triplicate 1. This CDR3 spans 12 amino acids. Trimming left V 2 bases short and J 9 bases short, with 8 bases between. Germline-derived CDR1 and CDR2 are SGHVS and FQNEAQ. This receptor was identified in a man aged 60-69 years with HTLV-1-associated myelopathy (HAM/TSP). Sequences were obtained from PBMCs. The genes are TRBV7-8 and TRBJ2-1, with D tentatively TRBD2 (6 bases). The CDR3, as DNA: TGTGCCAGCAGCTTAACGGGAGTTGAGCAGTTCTTC. Protein: CASSLTGVEQFF.